This T cell receptor beta chain was identified during a study of blood T cell repertoires in COVID-19. Whole-study context: Samples representing acute and convalescent COVID-19 were sourced from the United States, Italy and Spain. In each case, the material was cDNA or gDNA derived from T cells, B-cell-depleted T cells, or PBMCs.

Per the authors' pipeline: Reference gene primer amplification yielded estimated nucleated cell counts. Sequencing was performed with immunoSEQ multiplex PCR; in TCRdb, only in-frame clones are kept and a portion is missing. That table supplies the V and J calls and clone size; D and trimming were determined from the DNA. The data show 270,000 or so clones, about 88% seen once. Trimming removed 7 bases from V and 2 bases from J, with 12 bases in between. The CDR3 consists of 15 residues. Germline loops: CDR1 LNHDA, CDR2 SQIVND (reference sequence). The clonotype originates from a human donor with COVID-19, enrolled during active disease. The donor label of this sample is uncertain. The V gene is TRBV19, the J gene TRBJ2-6; TRBD2 might be the D (5 bases). Sequenced sample: peripheral blood. The DNA for the CDR3 is TGTGCCAGTAATTTAGGGAGCCCTGGGGCCAACGTCCTGACTTTC. The encoded protein is CASNLGSPGANVLTF.